This T cell receptor (beta chain) came from a study of T-cell reconstitution after alpha-beta-depleted transplantation in children (TCRdb year 2016). Regarding the research as a whole: Using TCR repertoire profiling, the study quantitatively followed how T-cell immune reconstitution unfolded in children after TCRalphabeta/CD19-depleted allogeneic hematopoietic cell transplantation.

General findings and caveats noted by the study authors: The apparently early alphabetaT-cell count recovery about two months after transplant was reportedly dependent on only several hundred rapidly expanded clones derived from non-depleted graft cells. The frequencies of hyperexpanded clones fell over the following months, and after one year, T-cell counts and TCRbeta diversity were mostly attributed to newly produced T cells. The high TCRbeta diversity at day 60 in some patients was ascribed to recipient T cells and intrathymic progenitors that had survived conditioning.

Receptors were amplified or captured by PCR. Sequencing was performed on an Illumina HiSeq 2500. To normalize quantification of the TCRbeta repertoire, the TCR libraries were built with molecular barcoding that relied on unique molecular identifiers. TCRdb trimmed the raw reads at Q25, called clones with MiXCR and kept productive beta chains. Each entry merges the rows of one CDR3 protein and shows their most common DNA and genes. This sample is represented by around 700,000 distinct CDR3 sequences; around 12% of them were singletons. The ten largest clones capture roughly 0.84% of the sample. According to the study, the label for this sample's treatment or condition signals: allogeneic hematopoietic cell transplantation with graft depleted of TCRalphabeta T cells and CD19 B cells. The transplant recipients were children given TCRalphabeta/CD19-depleted allogeneic hematopoietic cell grafts. This clonotype was counted many times. There is no known antigen for this receptor. No base qualities exist here, and no much larger clone lies one base off it.

The source was PBMCs, collected before TCRalphabeta/CD19-depleted stem cell transplant. The TCR sequence derives from a girl between 2 and 10 years old with congenital amegakaryocytic thrombocytopenia, due to receive a stem cell transplant.

The sequence in DNA is TGTGCCAGCAGTAGACGGACAGTGCCCAACGAGCAGTACTTC. It encodes CASSRRTVPNEQYF. This sequence uses TRBV12-3 or TRBV12-4 and TRBJ2-7; a tentative D match to TRBD1 spans 6 bases. Spanning cysteine to phenylalanine, the CDR3 consists of 14 amino acids. The read is trimmed to its CDR3 DNA, 42 bases read in frame from base 1. Cut back by 5 bases and 5 bases, the V and J ends lie 16 bases apart.